This T cell receptor beta chain is drawn from a study of blood T cell repertoires in COVID-19. Produced via immunoSEQ multiplex PCR; TCRdb's table is partial and in-frame only. The sample includes roughly 230,000 clones, about 85% of them seen just once. V lost 6 bases and J 4 bases, leaving 22 bases between the germline ends. CDR3 length: 17 residues. Germline values: CDR1 LGHDT, CDR2 YNNKEL (reference sequence). This sequence originates from a man in his forties or fifties with acute or convalescent COVID-19. The V and J genes are TRBV3-1 (or the pseudogene TRBV3-2) and TRBJ2-1; D possibly corresponds to TRBD2 (6 bases). The sequenced material came from peripheral blood. CDR3 in DNA: TGTGCCAGCAGTCCACGTCGGGGGACGGAAGGATACAATGAGCAGTTCTTC. Its protein is CASSPRRGTEGYNEQFF.